The sample holds one count of the clone carrying this T cell receptor beta chain. Its antigen is unknown. This record belongs to a study of cytomegalovirus exposure and HLA in healthy donors. Overall study context: Some 77 million unique TCRs from HLA-typed donors were held in an early release of data. Study observations and caveats: An Asian-associated ancestry cluster reportedly showed fewer N-insertions than the roughly 670-donor mean in a later analysis. Previously analyzed data showed that most TCR beta V segments were productive at a frequency of about 87% or about 30%. Some V segments could not be told apart, so they were left out, TRBV6-2 and TRBV6-3 among them.

The PCR was carried out with 60 Vbeta primers and 13 Jbeta primers. Some clones are missing from TCRdb's copy, which holds only in-frame ones; the method was immunoSEQ multiplex PCR. The repertoire includes tens of thousands of clones, about four fifths of them detected once, and roughly 2% sits in the top ten. The length of the CDR3 is 15 residues. CDR1 is MNHEY, CDR2 SVGAGI, per germline. Trimming at V came to 5 bases and at J to 0 bases, leaving 4 bases not matched to a gene. The chain uses TRBV6-5 and TRBJ1-1, with 9 bases matching TRBD1. The origin of this receptor is a man between 18 and 29 years old in good health and CMV-seronegative. Sequencing was done on a sample of PBMCs. As DNA, the CDR3 is TGTGCCAGCAGTCAGGACAGGGGCATGAACACTGAAGCTTTCTTT. The encoded protein is CASSQDRGMNTEAFF.